This T cell receptor beta chain is from a study of siplizumab effects on memory and regulatory T cells. Assay: immunoSEQ multiplex PCR; the TCRdb copy retains only in-frame clones and omits some. The sample carries 100,000 or so clones, roughly 91% recorded once. Study results and limitations: Memory T cells appeared less diverse than naive cells, which seemed to contribute substantially to alloresponse. Mappable CD4+ clones that were alloreactive averaged approximately 64% Treg-derived with siplizumab versus around 27% in controls. In siplizumab cultures, the suppressive function of proliferating Tregs remained unconfirmed. Alloreactive sequences traceable to unstimulated CD4+ memory cells declined significantly under siplizumab.

CDR1 MNHNS and CDR2 SASEGT come from the germline V gene. The CDR3 is made up of 14 amino acids. About this clone: Its antigen remains unidentified. A junction end diverges from the germline sequence, so it may reflect a read error.

This clonotype was sampled from a human donor in good health. What was sequenced was non-Treg CD4+ T cells sorted from blood. V gene TRBV6-1 combines with J gene TRBJ1-6; D gene ambiguous. This CDR3 reads CASREGISHSPLHF. The CDR3 nucleotides are TGTGCCAGCAGGGAGGGAATATCCCATTCGCCCCTCCACTTT.